This T cell receptor (beta chain) is from a study of T cell changes during pregnancy in multiple sclerosis. Method: immunoSEQ multiplex PCR; TCRdb's copy keeps in-frame clones and lacks some. The table has tens of thousands of clones, 94% seen once; the top ten hold around 1.8%. V lost 0 bases to trimming and J lost 12 bases; unmatched junction nucleotides: 8. The CDR3 has 14 amino acids. The germline gives CDR1 LNHDA, CDR2 SQIVND (reference sequence). The sample consisted of peripheral blood, taken after pregnancy. This TCR was sampled from a female donor in good health, enrolled as a control in a pregnancy study. The chain couples TRBV19 to TRBJ2-1, with 7 bases that match TRBD2. Here the CDR3 DNA reads TGTGCCAGTAGTATAGATCGCTCTAGCGGAGGGCAGTTCTTC. Protein product: CASSIDRSSGGQFF. Complete variable domain (other parts from reference TRBV19 and TRBJ2-1): DGGITQSPKYLFRKEGQNVTLSCEQNLNHDAMYWYRQDPGQGLRLIYYSQIVNDFQKGDIAEGYSVSREKKESFPLTVTSAQKNPTAFYLCASSIDRSSGGQFFGPGTRLTVL.